The 22 T cell receptor beta chains below all came from one sample that was sequenced in a study of T cells in Graves' hyperthyroidism and ophthalmopathy. Template material for amplifying TCR beta CDR3 regions consisted of RNA transcripts. Primed by the HTBI set, a first-round RT-PCR was run on the TCR CDR3. TCRdb recomputed calls from the multiplex PCR reads with MiXCR, one row per CDR3 protein. The sample records fewer than 650,000 distinct CDR3 sequences, roughly 15% being singletons. The material sequenced was blood. All receptors derive from a woman in her thirties or forties with Graves' ophthalmopathy.

In its sample, this clonotype was seen many times. V usage is TRBV20-1 and J usage is TRBJ2-5; TRBD1 matches 9 bases. Germline CDR1 DFQATT, CDR2 SNEGSKA (reference sequence). The J segment lost 4 bases and the V segment lost 6 bases, leaving 9 bases of the junction unmatched. This CDR3 is 14 amino acids long. CDR3 in DNA: TGCAGTGCCCAGGACAGGGGAAGGGGAGAGACCCAGTACTTC. Translating gives CSAQDRGRGETQYF.

This clonotype has just a few counts. This chain uses TRBV3-1 with TRBJ2-7; 8 bases map to TRBD1. Losses at the gene ends were 2 bases for V and 5 bases for J; bases not matched to a gene: 11. The germline V gene has CDR1 LGHDT and CDR2 YNNKEL (reference sequence). CDR3 length: 16 amino acids. The CDR3 sequence: CASSQNQDRGSDEQYF. CDR3 nucleotides: TGTGCCAGCAGCCAAAACCAAGACAGGGGAAGTGACGAGCAGTACTTC.

This chain joins TRBV12-3 or TRBV12-4 and TRBJ1-5; no definite D call. Trimming took off 6 bases at V and 2 bases at J, with 14 bases between the two ends. This CDR3 contains 15 residues. This chain's CDR3 is CASSRTPDGNQPQHF. Written as DNA, the CDR3 is TGTGCCAGCAGCCGAACCCCGGACGGCAATCAGCCCCAGCATTTT.

V is TRBV6-2 or TRBV6-3 and J is TRBJ2-7; D not certain. The CDR3 totals 17 residues. The V gene's germline CDR1 is MNHEY and CDR2 SVGEGT. V was cut by 0 bases and J by 2 bases, with 17 bases left in between. The CDR3 DNA reads as TGTGCCAGCAGTTACTCACCTGAACTATCGTCCACCTACGAGCAGTACTTC. It codes for CASSYSPELSSTYEQYF.

This clonotype has a handful of counts. The J gene is TRBJ2-5, the V gene TRBV24-1; TRBD1 is a possible D gene (6 bases). Germline V gene data show CDR1 as KGHDR and CDR2 as SFDVKD. CDR3 size: 15 residues. The ends were cut back, 3 bases at V and 1 base at J, with 11 bases in the middle. CDR3 DNA: TGTGCCACCAGTGATCGCGGACAGCTCCAAGAGACCCAGTACTTC. It specifies CATSDRGQLQETQYF.

The chain combines TRBV6-2 or TRBV6-3 with TRBJ2-4; D may be TRBD2 (5 bases). Germline CDR1 and CDR2: MNHEY and SVGEGT. The CDR3 sequence is 16 residues long. V lost 2 bases and J 7 bases, leaving 18 bases between the germline ends. This CDR3 reads CASSYTDDSLGNIQYF. The CDR3 DNA follows: TGTGCCAGCAGTTACACGGACGACTCACTAGGGAACATTCAGTACTTC.

This clonotype was counted many times. The chain links TRBV12-3 or TRBV12-4 to TRBJ2-7, with 12 bases identical to TRBD1. V was pared by 8 bases and J by 6 bases, with 8 bases of the junction left unmatched. This CDR3 has 14 amino acids. The CDR3 reads CASCAGDRGLEQYF. CDR3 DNA sequence: TGTGCCAGCTGTGCCGGGGACAGGGGGCTCGAGCAGTACTTC.

The gene calls are TRBV18 and TRBJ2-7; D is uncertain. CDR1 and CDR2 from the germline V gene are KGHSH and LQKENI. V was trimmed by 1 base and J by 2 bases, leaving 6 bases between them. This CDR3 has 13 residues. The CDR3 loop is CASSPRETYEQYF. DNA of the CDR3: TGTGCCAGCTCACCACGGGAAACCTACGAGCAGTACTTC.

V is TRBV6-1 and J is TRBJ2-3; D gene ambiguous. In germline, CDR1 is MNHNS, CDR2 SASEGT. V lost 7 bases, J lost 2 bases, and 13 bases lay in between. The CDR3 has 14 amino acids. This chain's CDR3 is CASNPWQYTDTQYF. CDR3 DNA sequence: TGTGCCAGCAACCCGTGGCAGTACACAGATACGCAGTATTTT.

The genes are TRBV10-3 and TRBJ2-7; no firm D call. The CDR3 is 13 residues long. The ends were cut back, 4 bases at V and 4 bases at J, with 11 bases in the middle. Germline-derived CDR1 and CDR2 are ENHRY and SYGVKD. CDR3 bases: TGTGCCATCAGTGGGACGGCGACGTACGAGCAGTACTTC. Translation gives CAISGTATYEQYF.

For the CDR3, the DNA is TGTGCCAGCAGCTCGGAGGGCCGCTTTTCTGGAAACACCATATATTTT. This sequence encodes CASSSEGRFSGNTIYF. The chain employs TRBV5-5 and TRBJ1-3; D gene uncertain. V lost 3 bases to trimming and J lost 1 base, with 14 bases between them. CDR1 and CDR2 (germline): SGHKS, YYEKEE (reference sequence). CDR3 length: 16 amino acids. Filled out from reference TRBV5-5 and TRBJ1-3, the complete variable domain reads DAGVTQSPTHLIKTRGQQVTLRCSPISGHKSVSWYQQVLGQGPQFIFQYYEKEERGRGNFPDRFSARQFPNYSSELNVNALLLGDSALYLCASSSEGRFSGNTIYFGEGSWLTVV.

This clonotype was counted ten times or more. The gene calls are TRBV28 and TRBJ1-3; 9 bases are shared with TRBD1. V was clipped by 2 bases and J by 1 base; unmatched bases: 18. There are 21 residues in the CDR3. Germline V gives CDR1 MDHEN, CDR2 SYDVKM. DNA of the CDR3: TGTGCCAGCAGTTTAGCGATTCCGGCCGCGGGACAGGGCTTTTCTGGAAACACCATATATTTT. Translation gives CASSLAIPAAGQGFSGNTIYF.

This clonotype was recorded many times. The chain uses TRBV28 and TRBJ2-7; D remains ambiguous. The V end lost 5 bases, the J end lost 2 bases, and 4 bases lay between the germline ends. Germline V gene sequence: CDR1 MDHEN, CDR2 SYDVKM. CDR3 size: 11 residues. The CDR3 here is CASSRPYEQYF. The DNA for the CDR3 is TGTGCCAGCAGTCGGCCCTACGAGCAGTACTTC.

The rearrangement uses TRBV6-1 and TRBJ2-2; 14 bases are shared with TRBD2. V trimming: 6 bases; J trimming: 13 bases; junction bases outside the gene matches: 7. The CDR3 covers 14 residues. Germline CDR1 is MNHNS and CDR2 is SASEGT. CDR3 protein: CASSQTGTSGRLFF. CDR3 nucleotides: TGTGCCAGCAGCCAGACAGGGACTAGCGGGAGGCTGTTTTTT.

The CDR3 sequence is CASSLGLDISYEQYF. CDR3 sequence (DNA): TGTGCCAGCAGCCTCGGACTAGATATTTCCTACGAGCAGTACTTC. V usage is TRBV12-3 or TRBV12-4 and J usage is TRBJ2-7; 7 bases are a match to TRBD2. The junction had 9 bases not matched to a gene; V was cut back by 6 bases and J by 1 base. The CDR3 consists of 15 residues.

The J gene is TRBJ2-4, the V gene TRBV11-2; the D gene is possibly TRBD1 (6 bases). Trimming shortened V by 1 base and J by 3 bases, and 19 bases separated the two germline ends. Germline V CDR1 and CDR2: SGHAT, FQNNGV. This CDR3 comprises 18 residues. The CDR3 coding sequence is TGTGCCAGCAGCTTAGGAACAGGGCTAACGGCGGGCAAAAACATTCAGTACTTC. Protein product: CASSLGTGLTAGKNIQYF.

The chain combines TRBV20-1 with TRBJ2-7, with TRBD2 identical over 9 bases. With 3 bases clipped from V and 6 bases from J, the junction kept 9 bases outside the gene matches. The CDR3 consists of 14 residues. From germline, CDR1 is DFQATT and CDR2 SNEGSKA (reference sequence). CDR3 in amino acids: CSASPPRGRAEQYF. CDR3 coding DNA: TGCAGTGCTAGTCCGCCGCGCGGGAGGGCCGAGCAGTACTTC.

The genes are TRBV6-2 or TRBV6-3 and TRBJ1-1; D is ambiguous. V was trimmed by 4 bases and J by 0 bases, leaving 15 bases between them. The germline V gene encodes CDR1 MNHEY and CDR2 SVGEGT. CDR3 length: 16 residues. CDR3 in amino acids: CASSFPVISMNTEAFF. CDR3 DNA: TGTGCCAGCAGTTTTCCCGTAATATCAATGAACACTGAAGCTTTCTTT.

This clonotype was seen at least ten times. The rearrangement links TRBV5-1 to TRBJ2-5; TRBD2 matches at 8 bases. Losses at the gene ends were 5 bases for V and 5 bases for J; bases not matched to a gene: 14. In germline, CDR1 is SGHRS, CDR2 YFSETQ. This CDR3 region has 16 residues. The CDR3 coding sequence is TGCGCCAGCAGTAGCGTCCTAGCGGGCCCCGGGGAGACCCAGTACTTC. Amino acid sequence: CASSSVLAGPGETQYF.

The chain is built from TRBV20-1 and TRBJ1-5, with D tentatively TRBD1 (6 bases). V shed 3 bases and J shed 9 bases, with 21 bases lying between them. The CDR3 spans 15 residues. Germline V gene data show CDR1 as DFQATT and CDR2 as SNEGSKA (reference sequence). The CDR3 spells CSARRAGALGRPQHF. The CDR3 DNA reads TGCAGTGCTAGGAGAGCGGGGGCCCTCGGGAGGCCCCAGCATTTT.

The chain joins TRBV28 to TRBJ1-2; TRBD1 matches at 8 bases. This CDR3 spans 13 amino acids. J was trimmed by 5 bases and V by 9 bases; bases with no gene match: 8. Germline V CDR1 and CDR2: MDHEN, SYDVKM. The CDR3 DNA reads as TGTGCCAGTCAAGGACAGGGTCGTTATGGCTACACCTTC. Amino acids: CASQGQGRYGYTF.

This clonotype was recorded many times. V usage is TRBV11-2 and J usage is TRBJ2-7; 7 bases fit TRBD1. Unmatched junction bases numbered 13, after V lost 4 bases and J lost 4 bases. In germline, CDR1 is SGHAT, CDR2 FQNNGV. CDR3 size: 16 residues. The CDR3 region is CASSWKTGNHPYEQYF. The DNA for the CDR3 is TGTGCCAGCAGCTGGAAGACAGGGAACCATCCTTACGAGCAGTACTTC. The variable domain in full, with the rest retrieved from reference TRBV11-2 and TRBJ2-7, is EAGVAQSPRYKIIEKRQSVAFWCNPISGHATLYWYQQILGQGPKLLIQFQNNGVVDDSQLPKDRFSAERLKGVDSTLKIQPAKLEDSAVYLCASSWKTGNHPYEQYFGPGTRLTVT.